The entry below gives a single T cell receptor beta chain sequence along with its context. These data originate in a study of blood T cell repertoires in COVID-19. Overall study context: Acute and convalescent COVID-19 samples came from the United States, Italy and Spain. Sources were T cells, B-cell-depleted T cells, or PBMCs; the material itself was cDNA or gDNA.

From germline, CDR1 is LNHDA and CDR2 SQIVND (reference sequence). CDR3 length: 13 residues. J was trimmed by 3 bases and V by 10 bases; bases with no gene match: 6. Using immunoSEQ multiplex PCR, the repertoire was profiled, and TCRdb retains in-frame clones only, with some absent. Of a few hundred thousand clones listed, about 91% were seen once; the top ten hold approximately 7.2%. The TCR was taken from a woman aged 30 to 39 who had recovered from COVID-19. The sequencing input was peripheral blood. This chain connects TRBV19 to TRBJ2-7, with 10 bases that match TRBD1. The CDR3 DNA reads as TGTGCCACCTCGGGACAGGGGCGCTACGAGCAGTACTTC. Its translation is CATSGQGRYEQYF.